One sample yielded the 23 T cell receptor beta chains listed below, sequenced in a study of CD8 T cells in ankylosing spondylitis. Via MiXCR, TCRdb re-called the 5' RACE reads, giving one row per CDR3 protein. The table records about 220,000 distinct CDR3 sequences, around 7.9% of them present only once. Broader study findings: Blood of patients with ankylosing spondylitis appeared to be characterized by a TCR beta motif of fewer than 10 highly homologous variants.

For these TCRs, the target antigens are not known. The source material was blood, either unsorted or a sorted T cell fraction (not recorded which). The source of these receptors is a male donor with ankylosing spondylitis.

This clonotype was counted many times. J is TRBJ2-7 and V is TRBV20-1, with 7 nucleotides matching TRBD2. Per germline, CDR1 DFQATT and CDR2 SNEGSKA (reference sequence). V was pared by 3 bases and J by 3 bases, with 11 bases of the junction left unmatched. This CDR3 comprises 15 residues. The CDR3 coding sequence is TGCAGTGCTAGCGGGCTAGCGGCAGTTTTCTACGAGCAGTACTTC. This gives the protein CSASGLAAVFYEQYF.

This clonotype was seen repeatedly, ten times or more. The V and J genes are TRBV4-1 and TRBJ2-7; D is unresolved. Per germline, CDR1 MGHRA and CDR2 YSYEKL. The length of the CDR3 is 16 residues. Trimming shortened V by 1 base and J by 2 bases, and 15 bases separated the two germline ends. In nucleotides, the CDR3 is TGCGCCAGCAGCCAAGGTGTCATGGGATCGGCCTACGAGCAGTACTTC. This gives the protein CASSQGVMGSAYEQYF.

The chain combines TRBV9 with TRBJ2-5; D is possibly TRBD1 (5 bases). CDR3 size: 15 residues. Per germline, CDR1 SGDLS and CDR2 YYNGEE. V lost 0 bases, J lost 4 bases, and 13 bases lay in between. CDR3 in DNA: TGTGCCAGCAGCGTAGAGGGGTTCAGGGCAGAGACCCAGTACTTC. Protein sequence: CASSVEGFRAETQYF.

For the CDR3, the DNA is TGTGCCAGTATTAGCGGGGGATATGGGGAGCAGTACTTC. This codes for CASISGGYGEQYF. V is TRBV27 and J is TRBJ2-7; 9 nucleotides match TRBD2. This CDR3 has 13 amino acids. CDR1 is MNHEY, CDR2 SMNVEV, per germline (reference sequence). The junction had 10 bases not matched to a gene; V was cut back by 9 bases and J by 7 bases.

This clonotype has just a few counts. The gene calls are TRBV5-1 and TRBJ2-2; D is uncertain. The CDR3 has 12 amino acids. The germline gives CDR1 SGHRS, CDR2 YFSETQ. With 5 bases removed from V and 4 bases from J, the gap between germline ends came to 6 bases. CDR3 DNA: TGCGCCAGCAGGTTCGGCACCGGGGAGCTGTTTTTT. Amino acids: CASRFGTGELFF. Based on the CDR3 plus reference TRBV5-1 and TRBJ2-2, the full variable domain is KAGVTQTPRYLIKTRGQQVTLSCSPISGHRSVSWYQQTPGQGLQFLFEYFSETQRNKGNFPGRFSGRQFSNSRSEMNVSTLELGDSALYLCASRFGTGELFFGEGSRLTVL.

This clonotype was picked up many times. The chain couples TRBV6-1 to TRBJ1-4; D is unresolved. The CDR3 loop spans 13 amino acids. CDR1 is MNHNS and CDR2 is SASEGT in the germline V gene. V lost 8 bases and J lost 0, with 7 bases in between. Here the CDR3 reads CASRVATNEKLFF. The CDR3, as DNA: TGTGCCAGCCGGGTTGCAACTAATGAAAAACTGTTTTTT.

This CDR3 is CASSPGGLAYEQYF. The CDR3 DNA reads as TGTGCCAGCAGCCCCGGGGGCCTAGCCTACGAGCAGTACTTC. The chain recombines TRBV4-2 with TRBJ2-7; D might be TRBD1 or TRBD2, each matching 6 bases. The CDR3 has 14 residues. CDR1 LGHNA and CDR2 YNFKEQ come from the germline V gene. Trimming left V 4 bases short and J 2 bases short, with 12 bases between.

This clonotype was detected many times. CDR3 protein: CASSQSRGYTF. CDR3 coding DNA: TGTGCCAGCAGCCAATCAAGGGGCTACACCTTC. The V gene is TRBV4-2, the J gene TRBJ1-2; D unclear. This CDR3 is built from 11 residues. Germline CDR1 and CDR2: LGHNA and YNFKEQ. Trimming took 2 bases from V and 8 from J, leaving 6 bases between them.

This clonotype was found a few times. The gene calls are TRBV7-9 and TRBJ1-1; D might be TRBD1 (6 bases). Germline V gene sequence: CDR1 SEHNR, CDR2 FQNEAQ (reference sequence). Trimming removed 4 bases at V and 4 bases at J, with 16 bases between. The CDR3 length is 15 residues. CDR3: CASSSPTGRGTEAFF. Written as DNA, the CDR3 is TGTGCCAGCAGCTCGCCCACAGGGAGGGGCACTGAAGCTTTCTTT.

The J gene is TRBJ2-2, the V gene TRBV27; 8 bases fit TRBD2. This CDR3 comprises 16 residues. The trim removed 3 bases at V and 5 bases at J, leaving 8 bases unmatched. The germline V gene encodes CDR1 MNHEY and CDR2 SMNVEV (reference sequence). The CDR3 sequence is CASSFSRGERTGELFF. The CDR3 coding sequence is TGTGCCAGCAGTTTTTCGCGGGGGGAAAGAACCGGGGAGCTGTTTTTT.

In this sample, this clonotype turned up many times. This chain joins TRBV9 and TRBJ1-2, with D possibly TRBD1 on 5 matching bases. The length of the CDR3 is 18 residues. The germline gives CDR1 SGDLS, CDR2 YYNGEE. Trimming cost V 0 bases and J 0 bases, with 18 bases left between them. The CDR3 DNA is TGTGCCAGCAGCGTAGGCCAAGGGACCCACCGAGCTAACTATGGCTACACCTTC. This translates into CASSVGQGTHRANYGYTF.

The J gene is TRBJ1-5, the V gene TRBV28, with D unclear. Germline V gives CDR1 MDHEN, CDR2 SYDVKM. Trimming removed 5 bases at V and 0 bases at J, with 11 bases between. The CDR3 extends over 15 amino acids. CDR3 amino acids: CASSRREYSNQPQHF. The CDR3, as DNA: TGTGCCAGCAGTCGACGGGAGTATAGCAATCAGCCCCAGCATTTT.

This clonotype has only a few counts. This chain joins TRBV20-1 and TRBJ1-2, with 9 bases identical to TRBD1. Per the germline V gene, CDR1 is DFQATT and CDR2 is SNEGSKA (reference sequence). The junction had 6 bases not matched to a gene; V was cut back by 0 bases and J by 1 base. This CDR3 is 16 amino acids long. CDR3 coding DNA: TGCAGTGCTAGAGATCCTAACAGGGGGCTTAACTATGGCTACACCTTC. It yields the protein CSARDPNRGLNYGYTF.

This clonotype came up many times. CDR3 in DNA: TGCGCCAGCAGCCAAGATCGAGATCTATCCTACAATGAGCAGTTCTTC. Residues: CASSQDRDLSYNEQFF. J is TRBJ2-1 and V is TRBV4-3; the D is unclear. Per germline, CDR1 LGHNA and CDR2 YSLEER. Trimming removed 0 bases from V and 1 base from J, with 10 bases in between. This CDR3 has 16 residues.

This clonotype was observed many times. This chain uses TRBV7-8 with TRBJ2-3, with 10 bases identical to TRBD2. CDR3 size: 16 residues. The V and J ends lost 1 base and 7 bases, in that order; junction bases with no gene match: 8. Germline loops: CDR1 SGHVS, CDR2 FQNEAQ. The chain's CDR3 is CASSLVNSGRAHTQYF. CDR3 DNA sequence: TGTGCCAGCAGCTTAGTTAACAGCGGGAGGGCTCATACGCAGTATTTT.

This clonotype was picked up many times. The chain links TRBV4-1 to TRBJ2-7; TRBD2 matches at 13 bases. The CDR3 totals 15 residues. With 3 bases clipped from V and 3 bases from J, the junction kept 2 bases outside the gene matches. Germline CDR1 and CDR2: MGHRA and YSYEKL. The CDR3 DNA reads as TGCGCCAGCAGCCACCGACTAGCGGGGGGCTACGAGCAGTACTTC. Protein product: CASSHRLAGGYEQYF.

The chain joins TRBV2 to TRBJ1-2; 7 bases agree with TRBD1. V gave up 10 bases and J gave up 6 bases; unmatched junction bases: 11. Germline-derived CDR1 and CDR2 are SNHLY and FYNNEI. The CDR3 loop spans 13 amino acids. The DNA of the CDR3 is TGTGCCACCCTAAGTGACAGGGTTAATGGCTACACCTTC. Translating it yields CATLSDRVNGYTF.

The chain joins TRBV12-3 or TRBV12-4 to TRBJ2-1; D uncertain. V was clipped by 4 bases and J by 6 bases, with 4 bases between them. The CDR3 has 11 amino acids. CDR3 protein: CASSSRNEQFF. For the CDR3, the DNA is TGTGCCAGCAGTTCGCGCAATGAGCAGTTCTTC.

This clonotype was detected a few times. V gene TRBV20-1 combines with J gene TRBJ2-7; the match to TRBD1 covers 9 bases. Germline CDR1 is DFQATT and CDR2 is SNEGSKA (reference sequence). The CDR3 length is 15 residues. Germline trimming cut 0 bases from V and 3 bases from J; bases unmatched to any gene: 6. CDR3 loop: CSARDLLGQGYEQYF. CDR3 bases: TGCAGTGCTAGAGATTTATTGGGACAGGGCTACGAGCAGTACTTC.

Many counts were recorded for this clonotype. The chain recombines TRBV20-1 with TRBJ1-1, with unresolved D. Trimming left V 3 bases short and J 2 bases short, with 10 bases between. This CDR3 comprises 13 residues. Germline assignment: CDR1 DFQATT and CDR2 SNEGSKA (reference sequence). CDR3 region: CSARIYRNTEAFF. CDR3 DNA sequence: TGCAGTGCTAGGATATACAGAAACACTGAAGCTTTCTTT.

This clonotype was detected a few times. This chain joins TRBV7-2 and TRBJ2-1, with 8 bases that match TRBD2. This CDR3 has 16 amino acids. The V gene's germline CDR1 is SGHTA and CDR2 FQGNSA. V lost 4 bases to trimming and J lost 6 bases; unmatched junction nucleotides: 11. CDR3 sequence: CASSSAGGTLPNEQFF. DNA of the CDR3: TGTGCCAGCAGCTCCGCGGGGGGAACCCTCCCCAATGAGCAGTTCTTC.

In this sample, this clonotype turned up many times. The chain is built from TRBV12-3 or TRBV12-4 and TRBJ2-7, with D unresolved. The V gene lost 3 bases and the J gene lost 2 bases, with 11 bases spanning the gap. The CDR3 covers 14 residues. CDR3 nucleotide sequence: TGTGCCAGCAGTTTTACATCTGGGGCCTACGAGCAGTACTTC. It encodes CASSFTSGAYEQYF.

The V gene is TRBV2, the J gene TRBJ2-5, with TRBD2 matching 9 bases. Germline assignment: CDR1 SNHLY and CDR2 FYNNEI. CDR3 length: 13 residues. V shed 7 bases and J 5 bases; nucleotides not matched to a gene: 5. The CDR3 bases are TGTGCCAGCATTGCGGGGGGGGGTGAGACCCAGTACTTC. Amino acids: CASIAGGGETQYF.